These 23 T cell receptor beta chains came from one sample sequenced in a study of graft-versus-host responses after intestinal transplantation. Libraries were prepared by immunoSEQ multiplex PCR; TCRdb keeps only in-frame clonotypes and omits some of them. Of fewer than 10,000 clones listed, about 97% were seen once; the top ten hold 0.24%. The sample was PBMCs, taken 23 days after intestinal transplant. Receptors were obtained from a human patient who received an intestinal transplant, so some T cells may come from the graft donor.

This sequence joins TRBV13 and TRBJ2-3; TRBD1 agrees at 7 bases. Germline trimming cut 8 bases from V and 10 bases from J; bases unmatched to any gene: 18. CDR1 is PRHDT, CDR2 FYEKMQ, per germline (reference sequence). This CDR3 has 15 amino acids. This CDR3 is CASHRRGTAISAQYF. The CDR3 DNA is TGTGCCAGCCACAGGCGTGGGACAGCCATTTCGGCGCAGTATTTT.

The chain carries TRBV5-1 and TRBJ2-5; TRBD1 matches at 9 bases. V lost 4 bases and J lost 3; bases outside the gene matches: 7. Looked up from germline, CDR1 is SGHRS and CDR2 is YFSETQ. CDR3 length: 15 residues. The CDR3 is CASSGTGRSKETQYF. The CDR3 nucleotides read TGCGCCAGCAGCGGGACAGGGAGATCTAAAGAGACCCAGTACTTC.

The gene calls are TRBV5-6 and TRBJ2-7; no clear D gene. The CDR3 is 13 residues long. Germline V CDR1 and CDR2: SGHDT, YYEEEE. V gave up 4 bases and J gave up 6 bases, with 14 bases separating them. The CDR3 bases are TGTGCCAGCAGCCTTGACACCTACTTCGAGCAGTACTTC. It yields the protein CASSLDTYFEQYF.

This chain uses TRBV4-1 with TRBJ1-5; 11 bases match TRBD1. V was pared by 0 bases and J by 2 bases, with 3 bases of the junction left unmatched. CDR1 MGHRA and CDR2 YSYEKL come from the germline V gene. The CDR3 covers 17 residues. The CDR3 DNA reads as TGCGCCAGCAGCCAAGACGGGGGACAGGGGGGCAATCAGCCCCAGCATTTT. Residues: CASSQDGGQGGNQPQHF.

CDR3 in DNA: TGCGCCAGCAGCCTGGACCGTAGCTCCTACAATGAGCAGTTCTTC. Translating gives CASSLDRSSYNEQFF. The rearrangement uses TRBV5-1 and TRBJ2-1; the D is unclear. CDR3 length: 15 amino acids. Germline CDR1 reads SGHRS; CDR2 reads YFSETQ. Trimming removed 4 bases from V and 0 bases from J, with 11 bases in between.

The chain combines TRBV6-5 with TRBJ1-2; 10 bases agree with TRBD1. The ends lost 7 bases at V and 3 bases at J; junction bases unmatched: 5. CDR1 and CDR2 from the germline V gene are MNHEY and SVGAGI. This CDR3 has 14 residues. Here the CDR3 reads CASKPGTGDYGYTF. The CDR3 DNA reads TGTGCCAGCAAACCCGGGACAGGGGACTATGGCTACACCTTC.

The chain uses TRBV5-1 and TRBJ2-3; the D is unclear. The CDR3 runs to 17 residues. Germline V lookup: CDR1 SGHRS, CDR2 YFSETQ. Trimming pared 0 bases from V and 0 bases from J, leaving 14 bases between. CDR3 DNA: TGCGCCAGCAGCTTGGCCGAGTCGGGCGTGAGCACAGATACGCAGTATTTT. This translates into CASSLAESGVSTDTQYF.

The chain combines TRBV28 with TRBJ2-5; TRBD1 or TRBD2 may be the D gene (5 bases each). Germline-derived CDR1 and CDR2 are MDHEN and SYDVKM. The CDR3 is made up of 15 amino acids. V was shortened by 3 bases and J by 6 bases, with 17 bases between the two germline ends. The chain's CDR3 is CASSLTGTRRKTQYF. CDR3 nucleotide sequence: TGTGCCAGCAGTTTGACCGGGACCCGCAGAAAGACCCAGTACTTC.

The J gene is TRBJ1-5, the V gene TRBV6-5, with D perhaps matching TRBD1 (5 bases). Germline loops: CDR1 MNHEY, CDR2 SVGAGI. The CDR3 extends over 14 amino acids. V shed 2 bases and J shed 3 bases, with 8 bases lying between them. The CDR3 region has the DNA TGTGCCAGCAGTTACACAGGTCTCAATCAGCCCCAGCATTTT. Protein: CASSYTGLNQPQHF.

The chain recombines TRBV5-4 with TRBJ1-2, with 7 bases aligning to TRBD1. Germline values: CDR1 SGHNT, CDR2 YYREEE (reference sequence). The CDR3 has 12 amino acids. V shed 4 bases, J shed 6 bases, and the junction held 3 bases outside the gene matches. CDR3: CASSPGTDGYTF. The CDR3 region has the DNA TGTGCCAGCAGCCCCGGGACAGATGGCTACACCTTC. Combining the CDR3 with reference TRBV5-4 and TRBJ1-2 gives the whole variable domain ETGVTQSPTHLIKTRGQQVTLRCSSQSGHNTVSWYQQALGQGPQFIFQYYREEENGRGNFPPRFSGLQFPNYSSELNVNALELDDSALYLCASSPGTDGYTFGSGTRLTVV.

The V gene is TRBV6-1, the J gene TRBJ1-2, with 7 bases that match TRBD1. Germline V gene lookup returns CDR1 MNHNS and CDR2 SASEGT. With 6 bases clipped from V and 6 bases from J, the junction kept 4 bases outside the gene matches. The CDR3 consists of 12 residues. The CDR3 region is CASSPTGDGYTF. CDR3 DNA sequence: TGTGCCAGCAGCCCCACAGGGGATGGCTACACCTTC.

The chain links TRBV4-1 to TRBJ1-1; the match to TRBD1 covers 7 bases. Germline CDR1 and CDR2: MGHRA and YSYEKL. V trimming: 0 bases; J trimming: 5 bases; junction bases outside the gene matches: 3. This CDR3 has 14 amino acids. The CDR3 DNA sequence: TGCGCCAGCAGCCAAGATTTGGACAGGACTGAAGCTTTCTTT. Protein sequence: CASSQDLDRTEAFF.

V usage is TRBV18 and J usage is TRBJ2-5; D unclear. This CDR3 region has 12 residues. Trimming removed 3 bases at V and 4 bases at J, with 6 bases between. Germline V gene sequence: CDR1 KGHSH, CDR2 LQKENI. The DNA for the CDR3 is TGTGCCAGCTCACCCTTAGGAGAGACCCAGTACTTC. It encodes CASSPLGETQYF. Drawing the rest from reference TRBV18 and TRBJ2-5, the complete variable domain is NAGVMQNPRHLVRRRGQEARLRCSPMKGHSHVYWYRQLPEEGLKFMVYLQKENIIDESGMPKERFSAEFPKEGPSILRIQQVVRGDSAAYFCASSPLGETQYFGPGTRLLVL.

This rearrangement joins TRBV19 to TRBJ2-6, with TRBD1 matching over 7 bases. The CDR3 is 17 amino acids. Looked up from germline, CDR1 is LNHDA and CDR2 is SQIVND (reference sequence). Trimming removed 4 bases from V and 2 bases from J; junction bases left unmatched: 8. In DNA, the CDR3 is TGTGCCAGTAGTAGGACAGGTACCGGCACTGGGGCCAACGTCCTGACTTTC. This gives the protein CASSRTGTGTGANVLTF.

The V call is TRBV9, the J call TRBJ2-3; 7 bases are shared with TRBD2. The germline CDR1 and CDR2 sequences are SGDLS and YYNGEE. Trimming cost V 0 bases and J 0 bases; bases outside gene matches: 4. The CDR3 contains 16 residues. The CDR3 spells CASSVGLATSTDTQYF. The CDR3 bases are TGTGCCAGCAGCGTAGGACTAGCAACTAGCACAGATACGCAGTATTTT.

This CDR3 is CASSTYTSSAKNIQYF. The CDR3 bases are TGTGCCAGTAGTACTTACACGAGCTCAGCCAAAAACATTCAGTACTTC. The chain carries TRBV19 and TRBJ2-4, with D unclear. V was pared by 4 bases and J by 0 bases, with 13 bases between. Per the germline V gene, CDR1 is LNHDA and CDR2 is SQIVND (reference sequence). CDR3 length: 16 amino acids.

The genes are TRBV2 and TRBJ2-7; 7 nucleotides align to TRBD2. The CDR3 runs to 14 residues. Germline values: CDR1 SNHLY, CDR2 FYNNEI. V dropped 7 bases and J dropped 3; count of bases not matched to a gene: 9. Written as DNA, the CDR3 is TGTGCCAGCAATAATCCTAGCGGTTACTACGAGCAGTACTTC. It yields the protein CASNNPSGYYEQYF. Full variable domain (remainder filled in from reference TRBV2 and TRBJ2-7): EPEVTQTPSHQVTQMGQEVILRCVPISNHLYFYWYRQILGQKVEFLVSFYNNEISEKSEIFDDQFSVERPDGSNFTLKIRSTKLEDSAMYFCASNNPSGYYEQYFGPGTRLTVT.

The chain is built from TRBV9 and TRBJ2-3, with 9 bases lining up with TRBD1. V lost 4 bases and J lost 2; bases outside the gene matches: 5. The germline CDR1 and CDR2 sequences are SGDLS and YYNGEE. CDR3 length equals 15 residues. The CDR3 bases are TGTGCCAGCAGCTACAGGGGGCATGACACAGATACGCAGTATTTT. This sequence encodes CASSYRGHDTDTQYF.

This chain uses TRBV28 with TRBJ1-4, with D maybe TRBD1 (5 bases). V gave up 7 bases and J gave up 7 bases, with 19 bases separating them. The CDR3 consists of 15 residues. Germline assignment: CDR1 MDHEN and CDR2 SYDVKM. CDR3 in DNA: TGTGCCAGCACCCTACTGACAGCCGGGGGTGAAAAACTGTTTTTT. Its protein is CASTLLTAGGEKLFF. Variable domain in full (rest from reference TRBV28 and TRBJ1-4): DVKVTQSSRYLVKRTGEKVFLECVQDMDHENMFWYRQDPGLGLRLIYFSYDVKMKEKGDIPEGYSVSREKKERFSLILESASTNQTSMYLCASTLLTAGGEKLFFGSGTQLSVL.

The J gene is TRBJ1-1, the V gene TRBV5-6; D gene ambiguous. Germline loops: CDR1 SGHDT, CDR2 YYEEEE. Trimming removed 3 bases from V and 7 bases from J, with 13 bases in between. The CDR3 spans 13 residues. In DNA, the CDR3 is TGTGCCAGCAGCTGGTCGACCGGGCTTGAAGCTTTCTTT. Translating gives CASSWSTGLEAFF.

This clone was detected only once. CDR3 DNA: TGTGCCAGAAAACCCAGGGACAGGGGGAAATTTCTGGGGCAGTACTTC. The encoded protein is CARKPRDRGKFLGQYF. The chain employs TRBV19 and TRBJ2-7, with TRBD1 matching over 11 bases. The CDR3 is 16 amino acids. V shed 9 bases and J 9 bases; nucleotides not matched to a gene: 19. Per the germline V gene, CDR1 is LNHDA and CDR2 is SQIVND (reference sequence).

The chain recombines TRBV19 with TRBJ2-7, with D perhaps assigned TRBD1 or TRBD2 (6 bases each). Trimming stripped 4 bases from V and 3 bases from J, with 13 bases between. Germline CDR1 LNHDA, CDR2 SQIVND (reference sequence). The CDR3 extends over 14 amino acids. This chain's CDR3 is CASSTGANYYEQYF. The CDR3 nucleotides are TGTGCCAGTAGTACGGGGGCAAACTACTACGAGCAGTACTTC.

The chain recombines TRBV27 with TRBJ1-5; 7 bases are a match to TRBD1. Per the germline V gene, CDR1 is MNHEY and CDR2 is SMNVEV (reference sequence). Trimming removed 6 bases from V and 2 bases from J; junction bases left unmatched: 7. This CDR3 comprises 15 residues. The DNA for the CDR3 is TGTGCCAGCAGAACAAACAGGGGCGGCAATCAGCCCCAGCATTTT. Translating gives CASRTNRGGNQPQHF.